One sample yielded the 15 T cell receptor beta chains listed below, sequenced in a study of T cell clonality in common variable immunodeficiency. This table comes from immunoSEQ multiplex PCR, and its TCRdb copy is limited to in-frame clones, with some not included. The sample includes tens of thousands of clones, none of them occurring once. The sample comprised peripheral blood mononuclear cells. These receptors originate from a person aged 18 to 75 in good health.

This clone was recorded many times. The observed sequence ends 3 residues before the CDR3 terminus, with the missing tail filled in from the germline J gene. The chain employs TRBV30 and TRBJ2-5; the D is unclear. CDR3 length equals 13 residues. Trimming stripped 0 bases from V and 1 base from J, with 6 bases between. Germline loops: CDR1 GTSNPN, CDR2 SVGIG (reference sequence). This chain's CDR3 is CAWSVQGQETQYF. The sequenced part of the CDR3 DNA is TGTGCCTGGAGTGTGCAAGGCCAAGAGACC.

This clone was recorded many times. From the germline J gene comes the end of the CDR3, since the read stops 3 residues before it. V is TRBV20-1 and J is TRBJ2-1; 10 bases line up with TRBD2. The CDR3 is 14 amino acids. V was pared by 6 bases and J by 7 bases, with 9 bases of the junction left unmatched. CDR1 is DFQATT, CDR2 SNEGSKA, per germline (reference sequence). The DNA read from the CDR3 is TGCAGTGCCTCAAGCGGGAGGGCCATGAATGAG. The encoded protein is CSASSGRAMNE. The full CDR3 reads CSASSGRAMNEQFF.

This clone has a count of ten or more. The DNA ends 3 residues before the CDR3 does, and the rest of the CDR3 is filled in from the germline J gene. J is TRBJ2-5 and V is TRBV28; 9 bases are shared with TRBD1. CDR1 is MDHEN and CDR2 is SYDVKM in the germline V gene. This CDR3 has 14 residues. The junction had 7 bases not matched to a gene; V was cut back by 6 bases and J by 5 bases. The DNA read from the CDR3 is TGTGCCAGCAGCGATAACAGGGGGCTGGAGACC. Amino acid sequence: CASSDNRGLET. The CDR3, in full, reads CASSDNRGLETQYF.

This clone was seen repeatedly, ten times or more. The read halts 3 residues ahead of the CDR3 end, with the missing end drawn from the germline J gene. The chain employs TRBV29-1 and TRBJ1-2; D possibly corresponds to TRBD1 (5 bases). Germline V lookup: CDR1 SQVTM, CDR2 ANQGSEA. The CDR3 extends over 15 amino acids. The V end was cut by 3 bases, the J end by 2 bases, with 16 bases between. The CDR3 DNA, read in part, is TGCAGCGTTGAGTTTCTCAGCAGGGTGAACTATGGC. Amino acid sequence: CSVEFLSRVNYG. The whole CDR3 protein reads CSVEFLSRVNYGYTF.

This clone showed up many times. CDR3 protein: CASDRERLYTEAFF. The part of the CDR3 DNA that was read is TGTGCCAGCGACAGGGAACGGTTGTACACTGAA. The chain couples TRBV2 to TRBJ1-1, with 7 nucleotides matching TRBD1. With the read ending 3 residues before the CDR3 end, the germline J gene is used to fill in that end. Germline V gene sequence: CDR1 SNHLY, CDR2 FYNNEI. V trimming: 8 bases; J trimming: 3 bases; junction bases outside the gene matches: 9. CDR3 length: 14 residues.

A word on this clone: The DNA ends 3 residues before the CDR3 does, and the rest of the CDR3 is filled in from the germline J gene. J is TRBJ1-6 and V is TRBV11-2; the D is unclear. In germline, CDR1 is SGHAT, CDR2 FQNNGV. The CDR3 loop spans 13 amino acids. Trimming took 0 bases from V and 10 from J, leaving 7 bases between them. CDR3 protein: CASSLDRVSPLHF. The CDR3 DNA, read in part, is TGTGCCAGCAGCTTAGATCGGGTATCACCC. Using reference TRBV11-2 and TRBJ1-6 for the parts outside the CDR3, the full variable domain is EAGVAQSPRYKIIEKRQSVAFWCNPISGHATLYWYQQILGQGPKLLIQFQNNGVVDDSQLPKDRFSAERLKGVDSTLKIQPAKLEDSAVYLCASSLDRVSPLHFGNGTRLTVT.

This clone appeared many times. The read stops 3 residues short of the end of the CDR3; the missing end is completed from the germline J gene. V usage is TRBV4-2 and J usage is TRBJ2-3, with 12 positions matching TRBD2. This CDR3 has 17 residues. Germline CDR1 reads LGHNA; CDR2 reads YNFKEQ. After removal of 4 bases from V and 6 bases from J, the junction contained 11 bases not matched to a gene. The DNA read from the CDR3 is TGTGCCAGCAGCCCGAGGCTAGCGGGGGGGCCGGGCGATACG. This gives the protein CASSPRLAGGPGDT. The whole CDR3 region reads CASSPRLAGGPGDTQYF.

There are many counts of this clone. The read ends 3 residues shy of where the CDR3 ends; the end is completed using the germline J gene. The chain couples TRBV11-2 to TRBJ2-3; D call uncertain. Germline CDR1 is SGHAT and CDR2 is FQNNGV. The length of the CDR3 is 11 residues. CDR3 bases read: TGTGCCAGCAGTTTCCGAGGCACG. Translating it yields CASSFRGT. The CDR3, in full, reads CASSFRGTQYF.

This clone was counted many times. The read ends 3 residues before the CDR3 terminus; that terminus is restored from the germline J gene. V and J are TRBV20-1 and TRBJ2-5, with TRBD2 as a possible D gene (6 bases). V shed 6 bases and J shed 1 base, with 15 bases lying between them. The CDR3 loop spans 14 amino acids. Germline assignment: CDR1 DFQATT and CDR2 SNEGSKA (reference sequence). CDR3: CSADTGDFQETQYF. The CDR3 bases that were read are TGCAGTGCAGATACTGGGGACTTCCAAGAGACC.

This clone occurred many times. The CDR3 end lies 3 residues beyond the end of the read and is filled in from the germline J gene. This chain connects TRBV4-2 to TRBJ1-3; D is unclear. With 0 bases removed from V and 0 bases from J, the gap between germline ends came to 6 bases. Germline V gene data show CDR1 as LGHNA and CDR2 as YNFKEQ. The CDR3 sequence is 15 residues long. The DNA read from the CDR3 is TGTGCCAGCAGCCAAGATCTCAGCTCTGGAAACACC. Encoded protein: CASSQDLSSGNT. The entire CDR3 sequence reads CASSQDLSSGNTIYF.

With regard to this clone: Read data end 3 residues before the CDR3 end; the end is taken from the germline J gene. The chain carries TRBV5-4 and TRBJ1-6, with 9 bases that match TRBD1. CDR1 and CDR2 (germline): SGHNT, YYREEE (reference sequence). CDR3 length equals 14 residues. J gave up 9 bases and V 3 bases, and 4 bases lay outside the gene matches. The CDR3 loop is CASSSDRGTSPLHF. The CDR3 DNA, read in part, is TGTGCCAGCAGCTCCGACAGGGGGACTTCACCC. Full variable domain (remainder filled in from reference TRBV5-4 and TRBJ1-6): ETGVTQSPTHLIKTRGQQVTLRCSSQSGHNTVSWYQQALGQGPQFIFQYYREEENGRGNFPPRFSGLQFPNYSSELNVNALELDDSALYLCASSSDRGTSPLHFGNGTRLTVT.

This clone was recorded many times. The missing CDR3 end, 3 residues past where the read stops, is filled in from the germline J gene. This rearrangement joins TRBV7-2 to TRBJ2-5, with 7 bases lining up with TRBD1. The V and J ends lost 5 bases and 3 bases, in that order; junction bases with no gene match: 3. The CDR3 extends over 13 amino acids. Germline-derived CDR1 and CDR2 are SGHTA and FQGNSA. The CDR3 protein is CASSRDRKETQYF. The CDR3 DNA, read in part, is TGTGCCAGCAGCCGGGACAGAAAAGAGACC.

This clone was picked up many times. The observed sequence ends 3 residues before the CDR3 terminus, with the missing tail filled in from the germline J gene. This rearrangement joins TRBV7-9 to TRBJ1-2; D gene ambiguous. The V end lost 4 bases, the J end lost 0 bases, and 12 bases lay between the germline ends. This CDR3 is built from 15 residues. Germline CDR1 and CDR2: SEHNR and FQNEAQ (reference sequence). The CDR3 protein is CASSSSMSTNYGYTF. The sequenced part of the CDR3 DNA is TGTGCCAGCAGCTCTTCTATGAGTACTAACTATGGC.

This clone was recorded many times. The read finishes 3 residues shy of the CDR3 end, and the germline J gene is used to complete it. The chain joins TRBV7-9 to TRBJ2-7; 7 bases are a match to TRBD1. Germline CDR1 SEHNR, CDR2 FQNEAQ (reference sequence). The CDR3 has 13 amino acids. Trimming at V came to 4 bases and at J to 4 bases, leaving 4 bases not matched to a gene. The CDR3 reads CASSSTGRYEQYF. The CDR3 bases that were read are TGTGCCAGCAGCTCGACAGGGCGATACGAG.

This clone has a count of ten or more. Read data end 3 residues before the CDR3 end; the end is taken from the germline J gene. V and J are TRBV19 and TRBJ2-5, with 10 bases that match TRBD1. In germline, CDR1 is LNHDA, CDR2 SQIVND (reference sequence). V gave up 1 base and J gave up 5 bases; unmatched junction bases: 7. This CDR3 spans 16 amino acids. CDR3 protein: CASSIGAGTGDETQYF. The CDR3 DNA, read in part, is TGTGCCAGTAGTATAGGGGCCGGGACAGGGGACGAGACC.